The 2 T cell receptor beta chains below come from one sample, sequenced in a study of T cells after yellow fever vaccination. Using its own MiXCR run on the 5' RACE reads, TCRdb lists one record per CDR3 protein. Among approximately 300,000 distinct CDR3 sequences listed, 8.5% to 10% were seen once. The sample here was PBMCs, taken on the day of the first yellow fever vaccination. Every receptor here comes from a man between 18 and 29 years old who received the YFV17D yellow fever vaccine.

This clonotype was picked up many times. This chain uses TRBV6-2 or TRBV6-3 with TRBJ1-1; 7 nucleotides line up with TRBD1. Germline assignment: CDR1 MNHEY and CDR2 SVGEGT. This CDR3 has 18 residues. V lost 2 bases and J lost 10; bases outside the gene matches: 22. CDR3 loop: CASSYNHMTEGGRGGAFF. For the CDR3, the DNA is TGTGCCAGCAGTTACAATCATATGACGGAAGGGGGCCGAGGAGGAGCTTTCTTT.

This clonotype was observed at least ten times. V usage is TRBV12-3 or TRBV12-4 and J usage is TRBJ2-5; maybe TRBD2 (7 bases). Trimming cost V 0 bases and J 4 bases, with 9 bases left between them. This CDR3 is 14 amino acids long. CDR3 protein: CASSLAGGPETQYF. CDR3 nucleotides: TGTGCCAGCAGTTTAGCGGGGGGGCCAGAGACCCAGTACTTC.